A selection of T cell receptor beta chains follows, all from one sample in a study of T cell changes during pregnancy in multiple sclerosis. The data were produced by immunoSEQ multiplex PCR, yet TCRdb's version contains in-frame clones alone and is incomplete. The data show around 130,000 clones, with roughly 96% seen just once and less than 0.55% held by the top ten. The sample in question was peripheral blood, obtained after pregnancy. All receptors come from a female donor with multiple sclerosis, enrolled in a pregnancy study. The CDR3 runs from the conserved cysteine through the conserved F or W. The order of the fields is D gene, clone size, J gene, V gene, CDR3 length, CDR3 DNA, CDR3 protein. The D gene is left open where the match is weak. Only some rows state a clone size, as once, few, many or a class for expanded clones.

d_call: NA; clone_size: once; j_call: TRBJ2-1; v_call: TRBV20-1; cdr3_length: 10; cdr3_nt: TGCAGTGCTTCAGGGGTAGAGCAGTTCTTC; cdr3_aa: CSASGVEQFF
d_call: NA; clone_size: NA; j_call: TRBJ2-1; v_call: TRBV6-1; cdr3_length: 12; cdr3_nt: TGTGCCAGCAGCGGGACCTACAATGAGCAGTTCTTC; cdr3_aa: CASSGTYNEQFF
d_call: TRBD1; clone_size: NA; j_call: TRBJ1-5; v_call: TRBV6-1; cdr3_length: 15; cdr3_nt: TGTGCCAGCAGGGGACAGAAATATAGCAATCAGCCCCAGCATTTT; cdr3_aa: CASRGQKYSNQPQHF
d_call: TRBD1; clone_size: NA; j_call: TRBJ2-7; v_call: TRBV5-1; cdr3_length: 18; cdr3_nt: TGCGCCAGCAGCTTGTGGGGGACCGGGACAGGGATATCCTACGAGCAGTACTTC; cdr3_aa: CASSLWGTGTGISYEQYF
d_call: NA; clone_size: NA; j_call: TRBJ1-1; v_call: TRBV25-1; cdr3_length: 16; cdr3_nt: TGTGCCAGCAGTGAATACGAGGGAACGGGGAACACTGAAGCTTTCTTT; cdr3_aa: CASSEYEGTGNTEAFF
d_call: TRBD1; clone_size: NA; j_call: TRBJ1-5; v_call: TRBV27; cdr3_length: 14; cdr3_nt: TGTGCCAGCAGTTCCCGACAGGGTTTTCAGCCCCAGCATTTT; cdr3_aa: CASSSRQGFQPQHF
d_call: TRBD2; clone_size: NA; j_call: TRBJ2-2; v_call: TRBV7-3; cdr3_length: 16; cdr3_nt: TGTGCCAGCAGCCCTTCTAGCGGGAGGGGAACCGGGGAGCTGTTTTTT; cdr3_aa: CASSPSSGRGTGELFF
d_call: NA; clone_size: NA; j_call: TRBJ2-7; v_call: TRBV6-5; cdr3_length: 12; cdr3_nt: TGTGCCAGCTCACAGGGATCCTACGAGCAGTACTTC; cdr3_aa: CASSQGSYEQYF
d_call: NA; clone_size: once; j_call: TRBJ1-1; v_call: TRBV7-2; cdr3_length: 14; cdr3_nt: TGTGCCAGCAGCTTAGTTACAGGTAACACTGAAGCTTTCTTT; cdr3_aa: CASSLVTGNTEAFF
d_call: TRBD2; clone_size: NA; j_call: TRBJ2-1; v_call: TRBV2; cdr3_length: 15; cdr3_nt: TGTGCCAGCAGGGTCCCGGGAGGGGTCGCCGATGAGCAGTTCTTC; cdr3_aa: CASRVPGGVADEQFF
d_call: NA; clone_size: NA; j_call: TRBJ2-4; v_call: TRBV13; cdr3_length: 15; cdr3_nt: TGTGCCAGCAGTCAAGGACAGCTAGCCAAAAACATTCAGTACTTC; cdr3_aa: CASSQGQLAKNIQYF
d_call: TRBD1; clone_size: NA; j_call: TRBJ1-2; v_call: TRBV6-4; cdr3_length: 14; cdr3_nt: TGTGCCAGCAGTGACAGAGCGACAGGGCTTGGCTACACCTTC; cdr3_aa: CASSDRATGLGYTF
d_call: TRBD1; clone_size: once; j_call: TRBJ2-1; v_call: TRBV19; cdr3_length: 14; cdr3_nt: TGTGCCAGTAGTATCCAGGGGGCCTACAATGAGCAGTTCTTC; cdr3_aa: CASSIQGAYNEQFF
d_call: NA; clone_size: NA; j_call: TRBJ1-2; v_call: TRBV27; cdr3_length: 13; cdr3_nt: TGTGCCAGCAGCCAAAGCTCTAACTATGGCTACACCTTC; cdr3_aa: CASSQSSNYGYTF
d_call: NA; clone_size: NA; j_call: TRBJ2-3; v_call: TRBV29-1; cdr3_length: 19; cdr3_nt: TGCAGCGTTGAAGAGGGGGGGGCTGCACTCGGACTACCGCAGGGGACGCAGTATTTT; cdr3_aa: CSVEEGGAALGLPQGTQYF
d_call: NA; clone_size: NA; j_call: TRBJ2-1; v_call: TRBV28; cdr3_length: 11; cdr3_nt: TGTGCCAGCAGTTTTCTAGCTGAGCAGTTCTTC; cdr3_aa: CASSFLAEQFF
d_call: TRBD1; clone_size: once; j_call: TRBJ1-3; v_call: TRBV29-1; cdr3_length: 14; cdr3_nt: TGCAGCGTCCTGAGGACAGGCTCTGGAAACACCATATATTTT; cdr3_aa: CSVLRTGSGNTIYF
d_call: TRBD2; clone_size: NA; j_call: TRBJ2-5; v_call: TRBV5-1; cdr3_length: 16; cdr3_nt: TGCGCCAGCAGCCCCGGGACTAGCGGGAGTGAAGAGACCCAGTACTTC; cdr3_aa: CASSPGTSGSEETQYF
d_call: NA; clone_size: NA; j_call: TRBJ2-2; v_call: TRBV7-8; cdr3_length: 17; cdr3_nt: TGTGCCAGCAGCTTAGGCCGGGGGTCGAGACACACCGGGGAGCTGTTTTTT; cdr3_aa: CASSLGRGSRHTGELFF
d_call: NA; clone_size: NA; j_call: TRBJ1-5; v_call: TRBV18; cdr3_length: 12; cdr3_nt: TGTGCCAGCTCACCACCCGATCAGCCCCAGCATTTT; cdr3_aa: CASSPPDQPQHF
d_call: NA; clone_size: once; j_call: TRBJ1-6; v_call: TRBV4-2; cdr3_length: 12; cdr3_nt: TGTGCCAGCAGCGAGGACTATTCACCCCTCCACTTT; cdr3_aa: CASSEDYSPLHF
d_call: TRBD1; clone_size: NA; j_call: TRBJ1-1; v_call: TRBV7-9; cdr3_length: 15; cdr3_nt: TGTGCCAGCAGCTTAGGACGCCAGGGGGCAACTGAAGCTTTCTTT; cdr3_aa: CASSLGRQGATEAFF